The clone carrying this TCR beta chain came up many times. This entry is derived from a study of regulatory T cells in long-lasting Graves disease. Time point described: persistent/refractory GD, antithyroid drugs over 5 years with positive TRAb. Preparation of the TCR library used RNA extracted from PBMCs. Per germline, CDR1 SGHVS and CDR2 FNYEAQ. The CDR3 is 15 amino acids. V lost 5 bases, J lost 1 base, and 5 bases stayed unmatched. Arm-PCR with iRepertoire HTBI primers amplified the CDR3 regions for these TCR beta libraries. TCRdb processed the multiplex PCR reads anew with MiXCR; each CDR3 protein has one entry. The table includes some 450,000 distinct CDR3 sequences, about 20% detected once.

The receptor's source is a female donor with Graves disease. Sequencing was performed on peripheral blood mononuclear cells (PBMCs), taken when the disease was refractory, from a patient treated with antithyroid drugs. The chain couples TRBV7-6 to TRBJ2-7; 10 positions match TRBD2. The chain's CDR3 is CASSPASGSSYEQYF. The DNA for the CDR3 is TGTGCCAGCAGCCCCGCTAGCGGGAGTTCCTACGAGCAGTACTTC.